This T cell receptor beta chain was observed in a study of blood T cell repertoires in COVID-19. Study background: The cDNA or gDNA used as material had been derived from T cells, B-cell-depleted T cells, or PBMCs.

Data came from immunoSEQ multiplex PCR; TCRdb stores just in-frame clones and leaves some out. The sample consists of 290,000 or so clones, roughly 85% of them appearing once. The CDR3 covers 15 residues. Germline CDR1 MRHNA, CDR2 SNTAGT. Trimming cost V 6 bases and J 4 bases; bases outside gene matches: 9. The sample comprised peripheral blood. The receptor's source is a man in his fifties with active or convalescent COVID-19. The J gene is TRBJ1-2, the V gene TRBV6-4; 9 nucleotides agree with TRBD1. The CDR3 DNA reads TGTGCCAGCAGAGAACAGGGGGCGCAGGGCTATGGCTACACCTTC. Amino acids: CASREQGAQGYGYTF.